These 13 T cell receptor beta chains share one sample of origin, sequenced in a study of T cell responses to AZD1222 COVID-19 vaccine. Measured with immunoSEQ multiplex PCR; TCRdb has only the in-frame clones, and not every one. This table holds about 72,000 clones, 89% found once. The sample consisted of peripheral blood, taken 28 days after the second AZD1222 dose. All receptors come from an adult who received the AZD1222 COVID-19 vaccine.

DNA for the CDR3: TGTGCCATCAGTGACCCCGGCAGGCCTGGGACCTACGAGCAGTACTTC. Translated, it gives CAISDPGRPGTYEQYF. The genes are TRBV10-3 and TRBJ2-7; no clear D gene. Per the germline V gene, CDR1 is ENHRY and CDR2 is SYGVKD. CDR3 length: 16 residues. V lost 3 bases to trimming and J lost 2 bases, with 17 bases between them.

This rearrangement joins TRBV15 to TRBJ2-2; 7 bases are a match to TRBD2. The CDR3 runs to 15 residues. The V and J ends lost 1 base and 4 bases, in that order; junction bases with no gene match: 3. The germline V gene has CDR1 LNHNV and CDR2 YYDKDF (reference sequence). This CDR3 reads CATSRAQRGTGELFF. Here the CDR3 DNA reads TGTGCCACCAGCAGAGCACAGCGGGGCACCGGGGAGCTGTTTTTT. Drawing the rest from reference TRBV15 and TRBJ2-2, the complete variable domain is DAMVIQNPRYQVTQFGKPVTLSCSQTLNHNVMYWYQQKSSQAPKLLFHYYDKDFNNEADTPDNFQSRRPNTSFCFLDIRSPGLGDTAMYLCATSRAQRGTGELFFGEGSRLTVL.

V and J are TRBV5-8 and TRBJ1-2, with D uncertain. The CDR3 covers 12 residues. Germline V gene data show CDR1 as SGHTS and CDR2 as YDEGEE. V gave up 3 bases and J gave up 5 bases, with 8 bases separating them. CDR3 nucleotide sequence: TGTGCCAGCAGCTGGCCAGCTTATGGCTACACCTTC. This encodes CASSWPAYGYTF.

There are a few counts of this clone. The rearrangement uses TRBV5-5 and TRBJ1-1; D gene ambiguous. CDR3 length: 11 amino acids. Trimming removed 0 bases from V and 6 bases from J, with 3 bases in between. Germline CDR1 is SGHKS and CDR2 is YYEKEE (reference sequence). DNA for the CDR3: TGTGCCAGCAGCTTGGTATCTGAAGCTTTCTTT. It codes for CASSLVSEAFF.

In this sample, this clone turned up a few times. The V gene is TRBV4-3, the J gene TRBJ2-1; no clear D. Trimming removed 1 base from V and 2 bases from J, with 3 bases in between. Looked up from germline, CDR1 is LGHNA and CDR2 is YSLEER. The CDR3 contains 13 residues. The CDR3 DNA sequence: TGCGCCAGCAGCCAAGGGGCCTACAATGAGCAGTTCTTC. Translating gives CASSQGAYNEQFF.

The V gene is TRBV18, the J gene TRBJ1-6; D might be TRBD1 (6 bases). Trimming cost V 4 bases and J 8 bases, with 15 bases left between them. The CDR3 has 15 amino acids. Germline CDR1 KGHSH, CDR2 LQKENI. CDR3: CASSLAGQIDSPLHF. Written as DNA, the CDR3 is TGTGCCAGCTCACTAGCCGGACAGATTGATTCACCCCTCCACTTT. Full variable domain (remainder filled in from reference TRBV18 and TRBJ1-6): NAGVMQNPRHLVRRRGQEARLRCSPMKGHSHVYWYRQLPEEGLKFMVYLQKENIIDESGMPKERFSAEFPKEGPSILRIQQVVRGDSAAYFCASSLAGQIDSPLHFGNGTRLTVT.

J is TRBJ1-3 and V is TRBV3-1 (or the pseudogene TRBV3-2); 7 positions match TRBD1. Germline V lookup: CDR1 LGHDT, CDR2 YNNKEL (reference sequence). With 2 bases clipped from V and 0 bases from J, the junction kept 1 base outside the gene matches. The CDR3 has 15 amino acids. The CDR3 coding sequence is TGTGCCAGCAGCCAATGGGACAGCTCTGGAAACACCATATATTTT. As protein: CASSQWDSSGNTIYF.

The chain couples TRBV19 to TRBJ2-1; maybe TRBD1 (6 bases). The CDR3 loop spans 20 amino acids. Germline V gene data show CDR1 as LNHDA and CDR2 as SQIVND (reference sequence). Trimming removed 6 bases at V and 8 bases at J, with 35 bases between. The CDR3 sequence: CASSLRPGFLKGQAQYEQFF. Written as DNA, the CDR3 is TGTGCCAGTAGCTTGCGACCGGGATTCTTAAAGGGACAAGCACAATATGAGCAGTTCTTC.

The genes are TRBV5-4 and TRBJ2-1; D possibly matches TRBD1 or TRBD2 (7 bases each). The CDR3 is 15 residues long. Trimming cost V 4 bases and J 6 bases, with 17 bases left between them. Germline V gene data show CDR1 as SGHNT and CDR2 as YYREEE (reference sequence). The CDR3 protein is CASSRTSRGGNEQFF. CDR3 DNA sequence: TGTGCCAGCAGCCGTACTAGCAGGGGGGGCAATGAGCAGTTCTTC. Looking up the rest from reference TRBV5-4 and TRBJ2-1 gives the full variable domain: ETGVTQSPTHLIKTRGQQVTLRCSSQSGHNTVSWYQQALGQGPQFIFQYYREEENGRGNFPPRFSGLQFPNYSSELNVNALELDDSALYLCASSRTSRGGNEQFFGPGTRLTVL.

The chain combines TRBV20-1 with TRBJ2-7, with 8 nucleotides matching TRBD2. Per germline, CDR1 DFQATT and CDR2 SNEGSKA (reference sequence). This CDR3 has 11 amino acids. V shed 6 bases and J 9 bases; nucleotides not matched to a gene: 7. The CDR3 DNA follows: TGCAGTGCCACAGCGGGAGCGGGGCAGTACTTC. This encodes CSATAGAGQYF.

CDR3 in amino acids: CASSSPVGLAGDQETQYF. The CDR3 DNA reads TGTGCCAGTAGTTCTCCGGTTGGTTTAGCGGGAGATCAAGAGACCCAGTACTTC. The chain uses TRBV19 and TRBJ2-5; 9 nucleotides line up with TRBD2. The CDR3 has 18 amino acids. Germline loops: CDR1 LNHDA, CDR2 SQIVND (reference sequence). The V gene end was trimmed by 5 bases and the J gene end by 2 bases; junction bases not matched to a gene: 15.

This chain joins TRBV28 and TRBJ1-5, with a weak D call TRBD1 (6 bases). Germline lookup yields CDR1 MDHEN and CDR2 SYDVKM. The CDR3 spans 14 residues. Trimming cost V 3 bases and J 6 bases, with 12 bases left between them. This chain's CDR3 is CASSFPGGGQPQHF. The CDR3 region has the DNA TGTGCCAGCAGTTTCCCCGGAGGGGGTCAGCCCCAGCATTTT.

About this clone: At the DNA level, this CDR3 is encoded by other sequences in the same sample as well. The rearrangement links TRBV28 to TRBJ2-7; D call uncertain. The CDR3 has 11 residues. The germline V gene has CDR1 MDHEN and CDR2 SYDVKM. Trimming cost V 2 bases and J 3 bases, with 2 bases left between them. CDR3 sequence: CASSLGYEQYF. CDR3 bases: TGTGCCAGCAGTTTAGGCTACGAGCAGTACTTC.